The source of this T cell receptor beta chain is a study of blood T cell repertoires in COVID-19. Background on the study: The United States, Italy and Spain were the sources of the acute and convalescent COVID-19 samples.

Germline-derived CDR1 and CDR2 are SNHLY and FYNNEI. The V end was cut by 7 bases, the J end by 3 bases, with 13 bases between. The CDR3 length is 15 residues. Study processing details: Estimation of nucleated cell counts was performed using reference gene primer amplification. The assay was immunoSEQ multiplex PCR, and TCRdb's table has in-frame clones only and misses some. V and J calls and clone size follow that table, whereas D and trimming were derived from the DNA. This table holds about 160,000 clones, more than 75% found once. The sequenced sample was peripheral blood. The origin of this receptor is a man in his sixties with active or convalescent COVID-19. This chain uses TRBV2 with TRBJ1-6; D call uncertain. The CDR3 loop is CASIPNGIYNSPLHF. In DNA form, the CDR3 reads TGTGCCAGCATTCCAAACGGGATCTATAATTCACCCCTCCACTTT.